This T cell receptor beta chain was recorded in a study of blood T cell repertoires in COVID-19. The CDR3 is made up of 13 amino acids. CDR1 and CDR2 (germline): GTSNPN, SVGIG (reference sequence). The V end lost 0 bases, the J end lost 5 bases, and 10 bases lay between the germline ends. Method: immunoSEQ multiplex PCR; TCRdb's copy keeps in-frame clones and lacks some. The sample lists about 380,000 clones, about 88% occurring once. Enrolled through a virtual design, the participants were between roughly 18 and 90 years of age and came from about two dozen US areas. The sequence was obtained from a woman aged 18 to 35 who had recovered from COVID-19. Material: PBMCs or T cells enriched from blood (not recorded which). The chain combines TRBV30 with TRBJ2-5, with D hard to call. The CDR3 nucleotides read TGTGCCTGGAGTGTAGACTCAAGGGAGACCCAGTACTTC. Translating it yields CAWSVDSRETQYF.